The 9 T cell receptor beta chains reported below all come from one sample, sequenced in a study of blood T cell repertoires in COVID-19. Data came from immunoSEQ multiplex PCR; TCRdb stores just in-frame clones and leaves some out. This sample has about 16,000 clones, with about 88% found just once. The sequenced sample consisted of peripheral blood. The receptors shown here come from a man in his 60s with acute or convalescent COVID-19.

Here the CDR3 DNA reads TGTGCCACCAGCAGAGGGGAGCGGGAGCAAGAGACCCAGTACTTC. As protein: CATSRGEREQETQYF. The genes are TRBV15 and TRBJ2-5, with 8 bases aligning to TRBD2. Germline V gene data show CDR1 as LNHNV and CDR2 as YYDKDF (reference sequence). J was trimmed by 2 bases and V by 1 base; bases with no gene match: 3. There are 15 residues in the CDR3.

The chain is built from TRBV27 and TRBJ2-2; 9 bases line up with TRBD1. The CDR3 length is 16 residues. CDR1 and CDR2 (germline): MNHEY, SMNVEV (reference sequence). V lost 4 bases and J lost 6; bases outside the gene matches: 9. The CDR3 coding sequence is TGTGCCAGCAGTTGGACTCGGGACAGGGTTGCCGGGGAGCTGTTTTTT. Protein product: CASSWTRDRVAGELFF.

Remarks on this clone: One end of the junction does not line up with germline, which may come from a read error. The CDR3 coding sequence is TGTGCCAGCACCGGGACAGGGAACGCTGAAGCTTTCTTT. This gives the protein CASTGTGNAEAFF. The chain couples TRBV6-5 to TRBJ1-1, with 9 bases aligning to TRBD1. The CDR3 length is 13 residues. From germline, CDR1 is MNHEY and CDR2 SVGAGI.

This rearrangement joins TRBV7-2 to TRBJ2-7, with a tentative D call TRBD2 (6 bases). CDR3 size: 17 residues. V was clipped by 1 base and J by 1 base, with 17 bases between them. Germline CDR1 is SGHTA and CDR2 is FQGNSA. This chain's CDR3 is CASSLVAGRGGSYEQYF. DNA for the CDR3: TGTGCCAGCAGCTTAGTTGCGGGGCGGGGCGGTTCCTACGAGCAGTACTTC.

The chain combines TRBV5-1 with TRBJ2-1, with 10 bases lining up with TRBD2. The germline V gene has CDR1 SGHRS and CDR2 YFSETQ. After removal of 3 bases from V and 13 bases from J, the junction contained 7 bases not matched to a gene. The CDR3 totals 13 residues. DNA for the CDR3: TGCGCCAGCAGCTCGGGACTAGCGAGCCACCAGTTCTTC. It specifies CASSSGLASHQFF.

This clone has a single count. The CDR3 reads CSVEDRLAGQGTDTQYF. In DNA, the CDR3 is TGCAGCGTTGAAGATAGGCTAGCGGGGCAAGGCACAGATACGCAGTATTTT. This sequence joins TRBV29-1 and TRBJ2-3, with 9 nucleotides matching TRBD2. V was pared by 0 bases and J by 1 base, with 8 bases of the junction left unmatched. Germline loops: CDR1 SQVTM, CDR2 ANQGSEA. The CDR3 totals 17 residues.

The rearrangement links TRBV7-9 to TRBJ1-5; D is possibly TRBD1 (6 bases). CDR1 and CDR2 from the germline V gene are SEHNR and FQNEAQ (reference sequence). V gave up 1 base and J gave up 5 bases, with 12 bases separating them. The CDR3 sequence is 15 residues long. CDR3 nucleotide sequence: TGTGCCAGCAGCTTAGATGGTACAGGGTATCAGCCCCAGCATTTT. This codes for CASSLDGTGYQPQHF.

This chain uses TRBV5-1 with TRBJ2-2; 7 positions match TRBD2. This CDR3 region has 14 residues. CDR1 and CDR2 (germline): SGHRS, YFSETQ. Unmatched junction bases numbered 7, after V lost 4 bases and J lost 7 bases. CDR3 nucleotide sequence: TGCGCCAGCAGCATTGGGACTACGAGCGGGGAGCTGTTTTTT. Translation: CASSIGTTSGELFF. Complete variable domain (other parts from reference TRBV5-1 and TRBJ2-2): KAGVTQTPRYLIKTRGQQVTLSCSPISGHRSVSWYQQTPGQGLQFLFEYFSETQRNKGNFPGRFSGRQFSNSRSEMNVSTLELGDSALYLCASSIGTTSGELFFGEGSRLTVL.

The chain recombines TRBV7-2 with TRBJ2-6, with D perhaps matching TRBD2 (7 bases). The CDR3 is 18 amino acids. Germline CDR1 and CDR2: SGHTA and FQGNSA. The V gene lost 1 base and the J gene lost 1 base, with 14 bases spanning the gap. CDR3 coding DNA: TGTGCCAGCAGCTTAGGGGGAGGGGGACTATCTGGGGCCAACGTCCTGACTTTC. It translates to CASSLGGGGLSGANVLTF. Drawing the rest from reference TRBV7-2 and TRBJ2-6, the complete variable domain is GAGVSQSPSNKVTEKGKDVELRCDPISGHTALYWYRQSLGQGLEFLIYFQGNSAPDKSGLPSDRFSAERTGGSVSTLTIQRTQQEDSAVYLCASSLGGGGLSGANVLTFGAGSRLTVL.